This TCR beta chain originates from a study of early T cells in non-severe SARS-CoV-2 infection. Study summary: Chains were unpaired, as sequencing was done on bulk RNA from unsorted whole blood. Broader study findings: Using VDJdb, the matching emphasized anti-spike CD8 responses while missing private and CD4 specificities.

The protocol attached unique molecular identifiers to individual cDNA molecules. TCRdb redid the calling of the 5' RACE reads with MiXCR, one entry per CDR3 protein. This sample has over 50,000 distinct CDR3 sequences; roughly a tenth occur once, and the top ten carry under 2%. This clonotype was seen repeatedly, ten times or more. The antigen is undetermined. One junction end disagrees with the germline gene, perhaps due to a read error. This CDR3 spans 13 amino acids. Germline-derived CDR1 and CDR2 are SNHLY and FYNNEI. The source is an adult who was a healthcare worker with PCR-confirmed SARS-CoV-2 infection or an uninfected control (not recorded which). The specimen was whole blood. The chain recombines TRBV2 with TRBJ2-7; 13 positions agree with TRBD2. CDR3 sequence (DNA): TGTGCCAGCAGGTACGGACTAGCGGGGGCCGCAAGCTTC. The encoded protein is CASRYGLAGAASF.